This T cell receptor (beta chain) emerged from a study of identical twins' blood T cells. Study information: About 50 million reads came from about 12 libraries, six alpha, six beta. Findings and limits, study-wide: Top TCRbeta clonotypes were shared more with twin than unrelated donors.

TCRdb fed the 5' RACE reads into MiXCR, producing one record per CDR3 protein. The sample lists 350,000 to 400,000 distinct CDR3 sequences; about 28% were seen once. CDR1 is SGHAT and CDR2 is FQNNGV in the germline V gene. The V gene lost 6 bases and the J gene lost 2 bases, with 13 bases spanning the gap. The CDR3 has 14 residues. This clonotype was counted between two and nine times. Its antigen is not known. This TCR derives from a woman aged 18 to 50 in good health. The genes are TRBV11-2 and TRBJ1-2; no clear D gene. The sequenced sample consisted of PBMCs. The DNA of the CDR3 is TGTGCCAGCAGTCGATCGGAAGGGAACTATGGCTACACCTTC. Its protein is CASSRSEGNYGYTF.